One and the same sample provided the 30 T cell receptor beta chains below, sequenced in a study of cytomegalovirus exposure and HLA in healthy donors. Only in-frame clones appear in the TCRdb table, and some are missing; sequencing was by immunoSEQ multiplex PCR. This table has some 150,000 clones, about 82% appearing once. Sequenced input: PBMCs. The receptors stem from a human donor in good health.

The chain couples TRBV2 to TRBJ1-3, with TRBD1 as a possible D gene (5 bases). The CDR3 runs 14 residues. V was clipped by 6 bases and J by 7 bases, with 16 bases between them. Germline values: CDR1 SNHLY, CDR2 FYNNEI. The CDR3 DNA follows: TGTGCCAGCAGATCTTGGACACTCGGGAACACCATATATTTT. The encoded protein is CASRSWTLGNTIYF.

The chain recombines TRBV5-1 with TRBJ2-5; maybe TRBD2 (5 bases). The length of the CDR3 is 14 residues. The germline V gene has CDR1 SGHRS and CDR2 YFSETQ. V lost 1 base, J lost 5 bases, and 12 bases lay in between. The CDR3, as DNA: TGCGCCAGCAGCTTGACTAGTCTTTTCGAGACCCAGTACTTC. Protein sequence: CASSLTSLFETQYF.

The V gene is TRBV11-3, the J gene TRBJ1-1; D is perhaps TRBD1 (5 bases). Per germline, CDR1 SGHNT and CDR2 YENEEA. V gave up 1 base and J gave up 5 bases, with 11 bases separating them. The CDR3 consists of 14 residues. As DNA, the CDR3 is TGTGCCAGCAGCTTAGGAGATCAGGGTACTGAAGCTTTCTTT. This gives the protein CASSLGDQGTEAFF.

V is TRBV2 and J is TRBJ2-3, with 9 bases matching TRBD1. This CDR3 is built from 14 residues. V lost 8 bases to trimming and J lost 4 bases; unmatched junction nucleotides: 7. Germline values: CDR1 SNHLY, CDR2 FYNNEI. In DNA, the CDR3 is TGTGCCAGCTCGGGGGACAGGGTGTCAGATACGCAGTATTTT. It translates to CASSGDRVSDTQYF.

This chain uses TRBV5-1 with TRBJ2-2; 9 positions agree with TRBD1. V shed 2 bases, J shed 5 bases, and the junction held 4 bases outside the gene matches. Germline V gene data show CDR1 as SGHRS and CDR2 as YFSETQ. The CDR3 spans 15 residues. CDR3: CASSLGTGRTGELFF. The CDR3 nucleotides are TGCGCCAGCAGCTTAGGGACAGGGAGGACCGGGGAGCTGTTTTTT.

The DNA of the CDR3 is TGTGCCATCAGTGAGTCGGGACAGGGGGCATTTGAAGCTTTCTTT. Encoded protein: CAISESGQGAFEAFF. The gene calls are TRBV10-3 and TRBJ1-1; 12 nucleotides align to TRBD1. Germline CDR1 reads ENHRY; CDR2 reads SYGVKD. V lost 0 bases to trimming and J lost 7 bases; unmatched junction nucleotides: 3. The CDR3 length is 15 residues.

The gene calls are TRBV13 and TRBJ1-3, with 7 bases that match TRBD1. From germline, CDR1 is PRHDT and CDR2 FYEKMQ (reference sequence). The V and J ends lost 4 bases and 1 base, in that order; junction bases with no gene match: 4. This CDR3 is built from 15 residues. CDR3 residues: CASSWTGHSGNTIYF. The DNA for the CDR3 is TGTGCCAGCAGCTGGACAGGTCATTCTGGAAACACCATATATTTT.

CDR3 sequence reads: CASSPTSGSLPEQYF. The CDR3 region has the DNA TGTGCCAGTAGTCCAACTAGCGGGAGTTTACCCGAGCAGTACTTC. This chain joins TRBV19 and TRBJ2-7; TRBD2 matches at 11 bases. This CDR3 has 15 residues. With 5 bases clipped from V and 6 bases from J, the junction kept 9 bases outside the gene matches. Germline CDR1 is LNHDA and CDR2 is SQIVND (reference sequence).

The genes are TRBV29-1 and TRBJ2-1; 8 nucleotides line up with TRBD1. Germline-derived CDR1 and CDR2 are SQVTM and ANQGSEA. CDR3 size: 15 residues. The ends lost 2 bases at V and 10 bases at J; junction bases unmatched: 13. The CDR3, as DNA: TGCAGCGTTGAATCCAGGGGGCAGGGACGAGGGGAGCAGTTCTTC. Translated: CSVESRGQGRGEQFF.

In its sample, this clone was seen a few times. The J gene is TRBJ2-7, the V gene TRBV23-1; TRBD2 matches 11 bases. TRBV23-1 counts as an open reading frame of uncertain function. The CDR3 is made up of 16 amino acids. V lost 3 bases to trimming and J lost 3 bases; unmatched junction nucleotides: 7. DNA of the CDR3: TGCGCCAGCAGTCAGCTCGGGACTAGCGGAGTCTACGAGCAGTACTTC. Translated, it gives CASSQLGTSGVYEQYF.

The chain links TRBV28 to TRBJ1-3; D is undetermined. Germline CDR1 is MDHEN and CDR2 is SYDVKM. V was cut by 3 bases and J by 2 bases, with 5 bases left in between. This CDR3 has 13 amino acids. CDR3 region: CASSFRPGNTIYF. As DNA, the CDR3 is TGTGCCAGCAGTTTCAGGCCTGGAAACACCATATATTTT.

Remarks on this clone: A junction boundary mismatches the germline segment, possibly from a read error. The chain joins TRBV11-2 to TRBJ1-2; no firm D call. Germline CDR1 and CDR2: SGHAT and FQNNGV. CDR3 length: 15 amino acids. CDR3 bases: TGTGCCAGCAGCTTAACCAGGACTACTAATTATGGCTACACCTTC. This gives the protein CASSLTRTTNYGYTF.

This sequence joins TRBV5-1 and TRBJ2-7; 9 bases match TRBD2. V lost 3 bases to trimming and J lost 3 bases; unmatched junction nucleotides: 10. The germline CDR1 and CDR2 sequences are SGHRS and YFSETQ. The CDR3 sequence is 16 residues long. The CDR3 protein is CASSSTIAGAGYEQYF. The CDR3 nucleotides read TGCGCCAGCAGCTCGACAATAGCGGGAGCGGGCTACGAGCAGTACTTC. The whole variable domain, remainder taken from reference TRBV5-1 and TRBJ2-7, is KAGVTQTPRYLIKTRGQQVTLSCSPISGHRSVSWYQQTPGQGLQFLFEYFSETQRNKGNFPGRFSGRQFSNSRSEMNVSTLELGDSALYLCASSSTIAGAGYEQYFGPGTRLTVT.

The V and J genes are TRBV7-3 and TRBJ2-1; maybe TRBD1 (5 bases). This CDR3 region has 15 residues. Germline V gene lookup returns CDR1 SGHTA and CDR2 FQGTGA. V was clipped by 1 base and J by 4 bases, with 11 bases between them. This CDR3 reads CASSLSGAVYNEQFF. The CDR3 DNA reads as TGTGCCAGCAGCTTAAGTGGGGCGGTGTACAATGAGCAGTTCTTC.

The CDR3, as DNA: TGTGCCAGTAGTACCACAGGGCGGTTCTATGGCTACACCTTC. As protein: CASSTTGRFYGYTF. The rearrangement links TRBV19 to TRBJ1-2, with TRBD1 as a possible D gene (6 bases). There are 14 residues in the CDR3. V dropped 4 bases and J dropped 4 bases, with 13 bases sitting between them. Germline V gives CDR1 LNHDA, CDR2 SQIVND (reference sequence).

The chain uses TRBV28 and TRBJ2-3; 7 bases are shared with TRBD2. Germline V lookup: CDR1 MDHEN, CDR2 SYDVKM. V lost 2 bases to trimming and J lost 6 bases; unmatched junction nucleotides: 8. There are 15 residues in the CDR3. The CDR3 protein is CASSLPGSSGDTQYF. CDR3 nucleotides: TGTGCCAGCAGTTTACCAGGCTCTAGCGGCGATACGCAGTATTTT. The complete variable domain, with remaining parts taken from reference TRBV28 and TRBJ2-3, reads DVKVTQSSRYLVKRTGEKVFLECVQDMDHENMFWYRQDPGLGLRLIYFSYDVKMKEKGDIPEGYSVSREKKERFSLILESASTNQTSMYLCASSLPGSSGDTQYFGPGTRLTVL.

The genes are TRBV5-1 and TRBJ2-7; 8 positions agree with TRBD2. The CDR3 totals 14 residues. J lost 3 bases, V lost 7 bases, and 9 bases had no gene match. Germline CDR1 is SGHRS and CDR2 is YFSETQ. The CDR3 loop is CASRYGTSIYEQYF. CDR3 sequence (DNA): TGCGCCAGCCGCTACGGGACTAGTATCTACGAGCAGTACTTC.

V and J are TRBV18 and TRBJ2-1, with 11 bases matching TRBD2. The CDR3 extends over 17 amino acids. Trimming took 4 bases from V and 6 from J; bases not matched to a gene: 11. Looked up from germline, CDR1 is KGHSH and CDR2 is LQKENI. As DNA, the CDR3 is TGTGCCAGCTCACTAGCGGGAGGGCCCAAAAATGGCAATGAGCAGTTCTTC. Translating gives CASSLAGGPKNGNEQFF. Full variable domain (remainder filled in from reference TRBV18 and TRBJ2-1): NAGVMQNPRHLVRRRGQEARLRCSPMKGHSHVYWYRQLPEEGLKFMVYLQKENIIDESGMPKERFSAEFPKEGPSILRIQQVVRGDSAAYFCASSLAGGPKNGNEQFFGPGTRLTVL.

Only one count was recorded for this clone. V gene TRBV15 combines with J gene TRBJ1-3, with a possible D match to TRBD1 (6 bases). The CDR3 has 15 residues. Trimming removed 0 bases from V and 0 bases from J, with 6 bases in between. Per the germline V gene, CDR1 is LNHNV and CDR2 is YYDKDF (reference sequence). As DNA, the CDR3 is TGTGCCACCAGCAGAGAGGGGGCCTCTGGAAACACCATATATTTT. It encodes CATSREGASGNTIYF.

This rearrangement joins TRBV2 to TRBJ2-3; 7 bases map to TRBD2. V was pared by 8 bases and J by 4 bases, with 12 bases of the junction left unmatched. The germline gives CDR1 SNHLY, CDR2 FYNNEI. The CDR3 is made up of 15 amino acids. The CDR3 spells CASARLAGSPDTQYF. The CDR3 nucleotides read TGTGCCAGCGCTCGACTAGCCGGGAGCCCAGATACGCAGTATTTT.

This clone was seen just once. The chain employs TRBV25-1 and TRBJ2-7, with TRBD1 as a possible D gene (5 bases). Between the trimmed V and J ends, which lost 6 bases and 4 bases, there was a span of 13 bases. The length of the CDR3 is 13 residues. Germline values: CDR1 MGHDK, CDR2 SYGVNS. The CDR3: CASSPGFRYEQYF. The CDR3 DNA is TGTGCCAGCAGCCCAGGGTTCAGGTACGAGCAGTACTTC.

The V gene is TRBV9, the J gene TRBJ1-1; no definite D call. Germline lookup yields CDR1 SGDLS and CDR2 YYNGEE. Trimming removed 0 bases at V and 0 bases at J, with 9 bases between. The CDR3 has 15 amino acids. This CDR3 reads CASSVGQRMNTEAFF. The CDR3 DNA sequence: TGTGCCAGCAGCGTAGGTCAGCGTATGAACACTGAAGCTTTCTTT.

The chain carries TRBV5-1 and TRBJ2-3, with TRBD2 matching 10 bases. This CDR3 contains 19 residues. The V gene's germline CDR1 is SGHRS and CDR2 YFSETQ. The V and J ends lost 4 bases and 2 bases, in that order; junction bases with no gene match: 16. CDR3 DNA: TGCGCCAGCAGCAGGCAAAGCGGGAGGGCCCCCTTAGACACAGATACGCAGTATTTT. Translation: CASSRQSGRAPLDTDTQYF. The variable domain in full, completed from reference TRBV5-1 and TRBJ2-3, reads KAGVTQTPRYLIKTRGQQVTLSCSPISGHRSVSWYQQTPGQGLQFLFEYFSETQRNKGNFPGRFSGRQFSNSRSEMNVSTLELGDSALYLCASSRQSGRAPLDTDTQYFGPGTRLTVL.

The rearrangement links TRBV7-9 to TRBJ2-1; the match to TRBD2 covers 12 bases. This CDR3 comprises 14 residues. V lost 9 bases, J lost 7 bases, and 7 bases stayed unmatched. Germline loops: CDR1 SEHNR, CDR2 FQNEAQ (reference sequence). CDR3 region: CASMILAGGNEQFF. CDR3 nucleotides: TGTGCCAGTATGATTCTAGCGGGAGGGAATGAGCAGTTCTTC.

Here the CDR3 reads CASGLGGGYNQPQHF. CDR3 coding DNA: TGTGCTAGTGGTTTGGGAGGGGGATACAATCAGCCCCAGCATTTT. The rearrangement links TRBV12-5 to TRBJ1-5, with D possibly matching TRBD1 (6 bases). The germline CDR1 and CDR2 sequences are LGHNT and FRNRAP. V gave up 1 base and J gave up 3 bases, with 10 bases separating them. The CDR3 runs to 15 residues.

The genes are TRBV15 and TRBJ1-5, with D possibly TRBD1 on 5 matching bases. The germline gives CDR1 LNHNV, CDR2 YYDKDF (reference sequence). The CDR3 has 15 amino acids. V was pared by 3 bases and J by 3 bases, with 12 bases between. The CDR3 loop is CATSRTASHNQPQHF. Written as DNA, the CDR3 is TGTGCCACCAGCAGGACAGCAAGCCACAATCAGCCCCAGCATTTT.

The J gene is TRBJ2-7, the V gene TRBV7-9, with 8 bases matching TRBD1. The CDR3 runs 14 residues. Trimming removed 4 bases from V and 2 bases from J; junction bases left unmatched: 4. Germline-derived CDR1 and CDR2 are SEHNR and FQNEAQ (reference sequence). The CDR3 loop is CASSSPGQAYEQYF. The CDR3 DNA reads TGTGCCAGCAGCTCGCCGGGACAGGCCTACGAGCAGTACTTC.

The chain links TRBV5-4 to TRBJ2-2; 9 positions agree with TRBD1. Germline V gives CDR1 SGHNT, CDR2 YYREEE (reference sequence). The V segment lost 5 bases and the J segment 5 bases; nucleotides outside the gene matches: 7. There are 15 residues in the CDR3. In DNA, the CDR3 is TGTGCCAGCAGTCGGGACAGGGTCATGACCGGGGAGCTGTTTTTT. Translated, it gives CASSRDRVMTGELFF. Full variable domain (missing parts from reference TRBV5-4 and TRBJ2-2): ETGVTQSPTHLIKTRGQQVTLRCSSQSGHNTVSWYQQALGQGPQFIFQYYREEENGRGNFPPRFSGLQFPNYSSELNVNALELDDSALYLCASSRDRVMTGELFFGEGSRLTVL.

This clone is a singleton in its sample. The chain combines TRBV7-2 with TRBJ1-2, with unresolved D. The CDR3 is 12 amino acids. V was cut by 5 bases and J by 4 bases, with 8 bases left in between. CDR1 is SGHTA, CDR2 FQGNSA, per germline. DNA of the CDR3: TGTGCCAGCAGCCGAGGAGGCTATGGCTACACCTTC. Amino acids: CASSRGGYGYTF. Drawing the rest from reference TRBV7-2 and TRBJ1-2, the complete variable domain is GAGVSQSPSNKVTEKGKDVELRCDPISGHTALYWYRQSLGQGLEFLIYFQGNSAPDKSGLPSDRFSAERTGGSVSTLTIQRTQQEDSAVYLCASSRGGYGYTFGSGTRLTVV.

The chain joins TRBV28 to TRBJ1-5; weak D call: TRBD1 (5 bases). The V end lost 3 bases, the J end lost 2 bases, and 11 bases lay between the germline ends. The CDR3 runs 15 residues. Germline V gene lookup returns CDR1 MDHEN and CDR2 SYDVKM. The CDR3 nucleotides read TGTGCCAGCAGTTTTACTGGGGCCCGCAATCAGCCCCAGCATTTT. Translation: CASSFTGARNQPQHF. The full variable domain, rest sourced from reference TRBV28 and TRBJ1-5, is DVKVTQSSRYLVKRTGEKVFLECVQDMDHENMFWYRQDPGLGLRLIYFSYDVKMKEKGDIPEGYSVSREKKERFSLILESASTNQTSMYLCASSFTGARNQPQHFGDGTRLSIL.